This T cell receptor beta chain emerged from a study of blood T cell repertoires in COVID-19. Which cohort a participant joined came from the clinical history participants gave. Original analysis: Scientists estimated how many nucleated cells there were by amplifying reference gene primers. Measured with immunoSEQ multiplex PCR; TCRdb has only the in-frame clones, and not every one. Clone size and the V and J calls come from that table; the DNA yielded D and trimming. The sample records approximately 160,000 clones, 84% being singletons. Germline-derived CDR1 and CDR2 are MNHEY and SVGAGI. This CDR3 has 15 residues. V dropped 4 bases and J dropped 5; count of bases not matched to a gene: 6.

Sequenced: PBMCs or T cells enriched from blood (not recorded which). This chain uses TRBV6-5 with TRBJ1-2, with 11 bases that match TRBD1. This clonotype was obtained from a woman aged 50 to 65 who had recovered from COVID-19. Here the CDR3 reads CASSLGQGEFYGYTF. For the CDR3, the DNA is TGTGCCAGCAGTTTGGGACAGGGGGAATTTTATGGCTACACCTTC.